Listed below are T cell receptor beta chains from one sample, sequenced in a study of blood T cell repertoires in COVID-19. Measured with immunoSEQ multiplex PCR; TCRdb has only the in-frame clones, and not every one. The sample holds 300,000 to 450,000 clones, approximately 87% seen once. The specimen was peripheral blood. The receptors here all came from a woman aged 25 to 39 with COVID-19, enrolled during active disease. The CDR3 runs from the conserved cysteine through the conserved F or W.

CDR3 protein,V gene,J gene
CASSQEEEIWTDTQYF,TRBV14,TRBJ2-3
CASSFSTGGSGANVLTF,TRBV5-1,TRBJ2-6
CASSLELVGGEQFF,TRBV11-1,TRBJ2-1
CASSQRFNEKLFF,TRBV14,TRBJ1-4
CASSPTEGSGSPLHF,TRBV9,TRBJ1-6
CASSFSGNYGYTF,TRBV12-3/TRBV12-4,TRBJ1-2
CASSLSPSGKYEQYF,TRBV5-4,TRBJ2-7
CAWSTHSGNTIYF,TRBV30,TRBJ1-3
CASSHATSGRHDEQFF,TRBV3-1/TRBV3-2,TRBJ2-1
CASSEGGPFGPQHF,TRBV2,TRBJ1-5
CASRNQGGNSPLHF,TRBV27,TRBJ1-6
CASSDTTGGSTGELFF,TRBV5-1,TRBJ2-2
CASSRQGETNEKLFF,TRBV2,TRBJ1-4
CASSIDNKQGGKSSYEQYF,TRBV19,TRBJ2-7
CASSGLAADTQYF,TRBV19,TRBJ2-3